This T cell receptor beta chain was recorded in a study of CD8 T cells in Susac syndrome. Study results and limitations: In Susac syndrome, the CD4+ T cell repertoires did not show clonal expansion.

Reverse transcription of about 0.45 to 1 ug RNA was carried out with random hexamers. The authors amplified TCR beta CDR3 across 54 Vbeta and 13 Jbeta using immunoSEQ multiplex PCR. TCRdb passed the immunoSEQ multiplex PCR reads through MiXCR, listing each CDR3 protein once. Among approximately 74,000 distinct CDR3 sequences listed, approximately 94% were seen once. As concerns this clonotype: Its cognate antigen is unknown.

The V segment lost 6 bases and the J segment 0 bases; nucleotides outside the gene matches: 10. In germline, CDR1 is SGHAT, CDR2 FQDESV (reference sequence). The CDR3 totals 16 residues. The sample taken for sequencing was CD4+ T cells from PBMCs. The chain couples TRBV11-1 to TRBJ1-1; 7 bases are shared with TRBD1. The clonotype originates from a human donor with Susac syndrome. The CDR3 sequence is CASRTDRAAMNTEAFF. CDR3 sequence (DNA): TGTGCCAGCAGAACTGACAGGGCGGCGATGAACACTGAAGCTTTCTTT.